This is a list of T cell receptor beta chains from one sample in a study of T cell responses to AZD1222 COVID-19 vaccine. The method was immunoSEQ multiplex PCR; TCRdb's version includes in-frame clones alone and lacks a portion of them. This sample has about 120,000 clones, with 92% found just once. This specimen consisted of peripheral blood, obtained on day 0 of AZD1222 vaccination. The receptors stem from an adult in good health. Both conserved end residues are part of each CDR3. The D gene is left open where the match is weak. Clone sizes are given selectively: once, few, many, or a class where the clone is expanded.

clone_size d_call j_call v_call cdr3_aa cdr3_nt
NA NA TRBJ1-5 TRBV19 CAASKDSNQPQHF TGTGCCGCCAGTAAGGATAGCAATCAGCCCCAGCATTTT
NA TRBD1 TRBJ2-1 TRBV28 CASSRQGLSYNEQFF TGTGCCAGCAGCCGACAGGGTCTCTCCTACAATGAGCAGTTCTTC
NA NA TRBJ2-1 TRBV3-1/TRBV3-2 CASSQDFTGTVNEQFF TGTGCCAGCAGCCAAGATTTCACAGGGACGGTCAATGAGCAGTTCTTC
NA TRBD1 TRBJ1-4 TRBV7-9 CASSLARAGGFTNEKLFF TGTGCCAGCAGCTTAGCGCGGGCAGGGGGCTTCACTAATGAAAAACTGTTTTTT
NA NA TRBJ1-2 TRBV28 CASSQIGTYGYTF TGTGCCAGCAGCCAGATAGGGACCTATGGCTACACCTTC
NA NA TRBJ2-2 TRBV30 CAWSVGAPGELFF TGTGCCTGGAGTGTAGGTGCTCCCGGGGAGCTGTTTTTT
NA NA TRBJ1-2 TRBV11-2 CASSLGQIYGYTF TGTGCCAGCAGCTTAGGACAGATCTATGGCTACACCTTC
few NA TRBJ2-5 TRBV15 CATSRVYGGPVGTQYF TGTGCCACCAGCAGAGTTTATGGGGGCCCGGTTGGGACCCAGTACTTC
NA NA TRBJ2-7 TRBV27 CASSFFIDGLQYF TGTGCCAGCAGTTTTTTTATTGACGGCTTACAGTACTTC
NA NA TRBJ2-3 TRBV4-3 CASSQGVWTDTQYF TGCGCCAGCAGCCAAGGGGTTTGGACAGATACGCAGTATTTT
once TRBD1 TRBJ2-3 TRBV7-2 CASSSTGTGRSSSQYF TGTGCCAGCAGCTCAACCGGGACAGGGCGATCTTCGTCGCAGTATTTT
NA TRBD1 TRBJ1-5 TRBV28 CASGTGWNQPQHF TGTGCCAGCGGGACAGGGTGGAATCAGCCCCAGCATTTT
NA NA TRBJ1-5 TRBV5-1 CASSSKNQPQHF TGCGCCAGCAGCTCCAAAAATCAGCCCCAGCATTTT
NA TRBD1 TRBJ2-5 TRBV11-3 CASSLRGGQGQTQYF TGTGCCAGCAGCTTAAGGGGAGGACAGGGACAGACCCAGTACTTC
NA TRBD1 TRBJ1-2 TRBV27 CASSFSGQGSYGYTF TGTGCCAGCAGTTTTTCGGGACAGGGAAGCTATGGCTACACCTTC
NA NA TRBJ2-5 TRBV5-8 CASSPWGETQYF TGTGCCAGCAGCCCCTGGGGCGAGACCCAGTACTTC
NA NA TRBJ1-3 TRBV10-3 CAISGTAGNTIYF TGTGCCATCAGTGGGACAGCTGGAAACACCATATATTTT
NA NA TRBJ2-3 TRBV11-2 CASSLFPEGTDTQYF TGTGCCAGCAGCTTATTCCCCGAGGGCACAGATACGCAGTATTTT
NA NA TRBJ2-2 TRBV5-1 CASSLQGGAGTGELFF TGCGCCAGCAGCTTACAGGGAGGGGCGGGCACCGGGGAGCTGTTTTTT
NA TRBD1 TRBJ1-5 TRBV27 CASRVGQGSNQPQHF TGTGCCAGCAGGGTGGGACAGGGGAGTAATCAGCCCCAGCATTTT
once TRBD2 TRBJ2-1 TRBV6-4 CASSLSGDYNEQFF TGTGCCAGCAGCCTTAGCGGGGATTACAATGAGCAGTTCTTC
NA TRBD1 TRBJ1-5 TRBV28 CASSRTGVRRSNQPQHF TGTGCCAGCAGTCGAACAGGGGTCCGCAGGAGCAATCAGCCCCAGCATTTT
NA NA TRBJ1-6 TRBV12-3/TRBV12-4 CASSLPNSPLHF TGTGCCAGCAGCCTACCTAATTCACCCCTCCACTTT
once NA TRBJ1-3 TRBV29-1 CSVRGRTTGNTIYF TGCAGCGTTAGAGGCCGGACGACTGGAAACACCATATATTTT
NA NA TRBJ1-6 TRBV2 CASNQDSNSPLHF TGTGCCAGCAATCAGGATAGCAATTCACCCCTCCACTTT
NA NA TRBJ1-2 TRBV28 CASSFRGARANYGYTF TGTGCCAGCAGTTTTAGAGGGGCCAGAGCTAACTATGGCTACACCTTC
NA NA TRBJ1-3 TRBV9 CASSVAAGSSGNTIYF TGTGCCAGCAGCGTAGCGGCGGGGAGCTCTGGAAACACCATATATTTT
NA NA TRBJ2-7 TRBV7-9 CASSQQGEVYEQYF TGTGCCAGCAGCCAACAGGGAGAGGTCTACGAGCAGTACTTC
NA TRBD1 TRBJ2-5 TRBV5-5 CASSFRTGGWETQYF TGTGCCAGCAGCTTTCGTACAGGGGGATGGGAGACCCAGTACTTC
NA TRBD1 TRBJ1-5 TRBV9 CASSVNLGQGAWQPQHF TGTGCCAGCAGCGTAAACCTTGGACAGGGGGCATGGCAGCCCCAGCATTTT
NA TRBD1 TRBJ1-3 TRBV7-6 CASSLQQGPGNTIYF TGTGCCAGCAGCTTGCAACAGGGGCCTGGAAACACCATATATTTT
NA NA TRBJ1-4 TRBV19 CATSPGVDEKLFF TGTGCCACCAGTCCGGGGGTTGATGAAAAACTGTTTTTT
NA NA TRBJ1-2 TRBV28 CASSLTRSGPAEYGYTF TGTGCCAGCAGTCTGACGAGAAGCGGACCCGCGGAATATGGCTACACCTTC
NA NA TRBJ2-7 TRBV7-9 CASSFSTLLDEQYF TGTGCCAGCAGCTTCTCCACACTTCTTGACGAGCAGTACTTC
NA TRBD2 TRBJ2-1 TRBV9 CASRGGTNNEQFF TGTGCCAGCAGGGGGGGGACCAACAATGAGCAGTTCTTC
NA TRBD1 TRBJ2-7 TRBV28 CASSGPGQGLTEQYF TGTGCCAGCAGTGGACCGGGACAGGGACTTACCGAGCAGTACTTC
NA NA TRBJ1-3 TRBV4-3 CASSQGVLGNTIYF TGCGCCAGCAGCCAAGGGGTGTTGGGAAACACCATATATTTT
NA NA TRBJ2-5 TRBV11-2 CASSYPRESPETQYF TGTGCCAGCAGCTACCCTAGGGAATCCCCGGAGACCCAGTACTTC
once NA TRBJ1-2 TRBV6-5 CASREEPPGGGYTF TGTGCCAGCAGGGAGGAACCTCCCGGCGGTGGCTACACCTTC
NA NA TRBJ1-6 TRBV4-3 CASSQEAPNSPLHF TGCGCCAGCAGCCAAGAGGCCCCCAATTCACCCCTCCACTTT